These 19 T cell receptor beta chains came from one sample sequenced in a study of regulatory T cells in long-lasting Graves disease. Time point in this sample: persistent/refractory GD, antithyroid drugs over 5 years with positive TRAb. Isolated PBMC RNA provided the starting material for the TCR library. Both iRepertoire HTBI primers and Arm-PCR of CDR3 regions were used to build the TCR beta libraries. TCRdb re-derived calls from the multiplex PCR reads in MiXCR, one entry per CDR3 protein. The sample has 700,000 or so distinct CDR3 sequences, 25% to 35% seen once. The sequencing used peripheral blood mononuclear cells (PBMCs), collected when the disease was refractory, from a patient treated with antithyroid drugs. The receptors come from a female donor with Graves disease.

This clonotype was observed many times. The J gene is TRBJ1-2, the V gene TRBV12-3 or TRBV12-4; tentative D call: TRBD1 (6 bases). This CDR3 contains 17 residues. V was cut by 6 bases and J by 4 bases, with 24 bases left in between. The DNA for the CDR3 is TGTGCCAGCAGCCTCCAAGGGGGGAAAGCAATAGGCTATGGCTACACCTTC. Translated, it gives CASSLQGGKAIGYGYTF.

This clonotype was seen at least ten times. The CDR3 DNA is TGTGCCAGCAGCCAAGGACAGTATGGCTACACCTTC. Translation: CASSQGQYGYTF. The J gene is TRBJ1-2, the V gene TRBV3-1, with a possible D match to TRBD1 (5 bases). The CDR3 is 12 residues long. Trimming removed 1 base at V and 5 bases at J, with 5 bases between. CDR1 LGHDT and CDR2 YNNKEL come from the germline V gene (reference sequence).

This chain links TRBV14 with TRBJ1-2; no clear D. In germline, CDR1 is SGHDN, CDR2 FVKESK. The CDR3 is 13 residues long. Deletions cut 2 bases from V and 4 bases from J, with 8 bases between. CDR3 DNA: TGTGCCAGCAGCCAAAATCCAGTCTATGGCTACACCTTC. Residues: CASSQNPVYGYTF.

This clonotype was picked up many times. The CDR3 reads CASSLSVPGGFTEAFF. Here the CDR3 DNA reads TGTGCCAGCAGTTTATCGGTACCAGGGGGTTTCACTGAAGCTTTCTTT. This chain connects TRBV27 to TRBJ1-1, with 7 bases aligning to TRBD1. The trim removed 0 bases at V and 4 bases at J, leaving 8 bases unmatched. In germline, CDR1 is MNHEY, CDR2 SMNVEV (reference sequence). There are 16 residues in the CDR3.

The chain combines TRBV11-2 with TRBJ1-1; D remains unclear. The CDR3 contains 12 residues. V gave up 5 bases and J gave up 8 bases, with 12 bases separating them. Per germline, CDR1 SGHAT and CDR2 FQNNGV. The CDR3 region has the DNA TGTGCCAGCAGCGATAATGAGCGAGAAGCTTTCTTT. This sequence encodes CASSDNEREAFF.

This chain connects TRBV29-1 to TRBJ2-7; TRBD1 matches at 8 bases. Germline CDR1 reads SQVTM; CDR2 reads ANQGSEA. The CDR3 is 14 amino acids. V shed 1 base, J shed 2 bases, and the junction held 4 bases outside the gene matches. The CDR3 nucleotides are TGCAGCGTTGAAGTGGGGACAGGAACCTACGAGCAGTACTTC. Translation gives CSVEVGTGTYEQYF.

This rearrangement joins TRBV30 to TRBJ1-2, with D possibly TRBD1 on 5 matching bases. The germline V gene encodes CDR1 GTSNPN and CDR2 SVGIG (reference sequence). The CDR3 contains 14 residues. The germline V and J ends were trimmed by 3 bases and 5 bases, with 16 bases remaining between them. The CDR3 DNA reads TGTGCCTGGAGAGACCAAGGGGCCAGATATGGCTACACCTTC. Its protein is CAWRDQGARYGYTF.

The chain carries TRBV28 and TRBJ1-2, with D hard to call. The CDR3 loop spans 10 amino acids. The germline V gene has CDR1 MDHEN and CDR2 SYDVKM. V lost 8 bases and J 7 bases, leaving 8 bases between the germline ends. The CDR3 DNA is TGTGCCAGCGGAGGAAGTGGCTACACCTTC. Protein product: CASGGSGYTF.

The CDR3 bases are TGTGCCAGCAGTTACTCCAACCCAGGGGACTCACCCCTCCACTTT. As protein: CASSYSNPGDSPLHF. The chain is built from TRBV6-9 and TRBJ1-6; D is perhaps TRBD1 (6 bases). CDR1 is MNHGY, CDR2 SVAAGI, per germline. The V and J ends lost 3 bases and 10 bases respectively, with 16 bases between them. The CDR3 is made up of 15 amino acids.

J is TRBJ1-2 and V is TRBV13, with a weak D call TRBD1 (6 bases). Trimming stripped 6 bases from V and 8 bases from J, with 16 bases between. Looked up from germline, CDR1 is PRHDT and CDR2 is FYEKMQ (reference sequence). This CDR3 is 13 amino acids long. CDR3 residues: CASRPQGPTGYTF. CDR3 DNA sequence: TGTGCCAGCAGACCACAGGGTCCAACAGGCTACACCTTC.

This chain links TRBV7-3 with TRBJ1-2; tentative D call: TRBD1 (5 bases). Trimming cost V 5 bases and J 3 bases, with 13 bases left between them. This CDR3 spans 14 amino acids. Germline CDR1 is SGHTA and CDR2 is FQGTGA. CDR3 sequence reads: CASSQDTIHYGYTF. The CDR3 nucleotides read TGTGCCAGCAGCCAGGACACCATACACTATGGCTACACCTTC.

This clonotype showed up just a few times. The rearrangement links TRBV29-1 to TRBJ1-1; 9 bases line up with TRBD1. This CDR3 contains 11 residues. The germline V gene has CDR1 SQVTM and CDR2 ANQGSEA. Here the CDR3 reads CVGQGYTEAFF. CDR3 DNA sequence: TGCGTGGGACAGGGCTACACTGAAGCTTTCTTT.

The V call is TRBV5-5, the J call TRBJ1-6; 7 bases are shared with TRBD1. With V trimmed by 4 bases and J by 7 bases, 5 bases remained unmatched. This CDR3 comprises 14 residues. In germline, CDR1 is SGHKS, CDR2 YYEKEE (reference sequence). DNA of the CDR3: TGTGCCAGCAGCCAGGGGGGGGCGAATTCACCCCTCCACTTT. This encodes CASSQGGANSPLHF.

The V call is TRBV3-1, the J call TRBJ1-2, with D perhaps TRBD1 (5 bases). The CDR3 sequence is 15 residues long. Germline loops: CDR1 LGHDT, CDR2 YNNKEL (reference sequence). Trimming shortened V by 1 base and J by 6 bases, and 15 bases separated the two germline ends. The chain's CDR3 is CASSQVGRENNGYTF. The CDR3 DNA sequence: TGTGCCAGCAGCCAAGTGGGCAGGGAAAATAATGGCTACACCTTC.

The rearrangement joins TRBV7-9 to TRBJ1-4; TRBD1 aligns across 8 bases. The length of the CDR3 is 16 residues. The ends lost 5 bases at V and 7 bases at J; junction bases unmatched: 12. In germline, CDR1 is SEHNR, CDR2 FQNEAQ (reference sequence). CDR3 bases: TGTGCCAGCAGCCCGTACTCAGGGGGCGGCGGTGAAAAACTGTTTTTT. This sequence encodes CASSPYSGGGGEKLFF.

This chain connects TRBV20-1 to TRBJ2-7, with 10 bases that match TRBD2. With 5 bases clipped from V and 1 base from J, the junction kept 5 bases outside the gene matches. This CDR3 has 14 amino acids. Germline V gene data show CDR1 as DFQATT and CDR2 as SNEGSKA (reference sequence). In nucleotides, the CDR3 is TGCAGTGCTTATACTAGCGGGGCATCCTACGAGCAGTACTTC. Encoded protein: CSAYTSGASYEQYF.

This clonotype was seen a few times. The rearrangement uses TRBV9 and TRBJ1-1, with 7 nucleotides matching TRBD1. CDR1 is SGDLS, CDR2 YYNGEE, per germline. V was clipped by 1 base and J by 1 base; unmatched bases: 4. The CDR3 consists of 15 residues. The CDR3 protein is CASSVFQGENTEAFF. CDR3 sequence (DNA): TGTGCCAGCAGCGTATTTCAGGGGGAGAACACTGAAGCTTTCTTT.

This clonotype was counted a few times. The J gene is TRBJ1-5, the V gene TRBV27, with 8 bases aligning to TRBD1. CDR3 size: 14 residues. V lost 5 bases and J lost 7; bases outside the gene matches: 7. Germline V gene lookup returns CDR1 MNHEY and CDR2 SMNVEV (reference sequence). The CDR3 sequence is CASSTGGLNQPQHF. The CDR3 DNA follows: TGTGCCAGCAGTACAGGGGGACTAAACCAGCCCCAGCATTTT.

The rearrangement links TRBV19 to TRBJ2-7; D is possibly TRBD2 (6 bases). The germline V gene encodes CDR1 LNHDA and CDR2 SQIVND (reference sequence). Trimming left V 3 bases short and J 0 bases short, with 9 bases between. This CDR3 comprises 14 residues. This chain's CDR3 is CASSIAGTSYEQYF. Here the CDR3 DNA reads TGTGCCAGTAGTATTGCGGGGACCTCCTACGAGCAGTACTTC. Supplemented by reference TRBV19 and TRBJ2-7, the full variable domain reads DGGITQSPKYLFRKEGQNVTLSCEQNLNHDAMYWYRQDPGQGLRLIYYSQIVNDFQKGDIAEGYSVSREKKESFPLTVTSAQKNPTAFYLCASSIAGTSYEQYFGPGTRLTVT.